Only one count was recorded for the clone carrying this TCR beta chain. Cohorts were determined from participant-reported clinical history. The source of the sample is a study of blood T cell repertoires in COVID-19. Turning to the study itself: Acute and convalescent COVID-19 samples came from the United States, Italy and Spain. Sources were T cells, B-cell-depleted T cells, or PBMCs; the material itself was cDNA or gDNA.

The CDR3 covers 16 residues. Germline loops: CDR1 LNHDA, CDR2 SQIVND (reference sequence). Trimming shortened V by 0 bases and J by 4 bases, and 13 bases separated the two germline ends. The assay was immunoSEQ multiplex PCR, and TCRdb's table has in-frame clones only and misses some. The sample lists over 200,000 clones; around nine tenths were seen once. The source material was PBMCs or T cells enriched from blood (not recorded which). This chain links TRBV19 with TRBJ2-1, with a tentative D call TRBD2 (6 bases). The sequence came from a woman younger than 45 who had been exposed to COVID-19. The DNA of the CDR3 is TGTGCCAGTAGTATAGACGCCGGGACTGGATACAATGAGCAGTTCTTC. Translating gives CASSIDAGTGYNEQFF. The variable domain in full, completed from reference TRBV19 and TRBJ2-1, reads DGGITQSPKYLFRKEGQNVTLSCEQNLNHDAMYWYRQDPGQGLRLIYYSQIVNDFQKGDIAEGYSVSREKKESFPLTVTSAQKNPTAFYLCASSIDAGTGYNEQFFGPGTRLTVL.